This is a list of T cell receptor beta chains from one sample in a study of beta chain features in type 1 diabetes. Libraries were prepared by immunoSEQ multiplex PCR; TCRdb keeps only in-frame clonotypes and omits some of them. The table has 600,000 or so clones, about 14% seen once. The sample comprised naive CD4+ T cells from blood. The receptors were sampled from a man younger than 35 with type 1 diabetes. The CDR3 runs from the conserved cysteine through the conserved F or W. Fields, in order: J gene, D gene, clone size, V gene, CDR3 protein, CDR3 DNA. The D gene is left open where the match is weak. Not every row has a clone size; where given, it reads once, few, many or a size class.

TRBJ2-3	TRBD2	.	TRBV7-2	CASSLTSGGADTQYF	TGTGCCAGCAGCTTGACTAGCGGGGGAGCAGATACGCAGTATTTT
TRBJ2-1	TRBD1	few	TRBV29-1	CSVAPRTGGYNEQFF	TGCAGCGTTGCGCCCCGGACAGGGGGCTACAATGAGCAGTTCTTC
TRBJ2-7	TRBD1	few	TRBV28	CATTQGVFNEQYF	TGTGCCACCACGCAGGGGGTTTTTAACGAGCAGTACTTC
TRBJ1-6	.	.	TRBV27	CASSFGQSSYNSPLHF	TGTGCCAGCAGTTTCGGACAGAGCTCCTATAATTCACCCCTCCACTTT
TRBJ2-3	TRBD2	.	TRBV4-1	CASSQVAGADTQYF	TGCGCCAGCAGCCAAGTAGCGGGAGCAGATACGCAGTATTTT
TRBJ2-7	.	.	TRBV4-2	CASSQGGTIDEQYF	TGTGCCAGCAGCCAGGGTGGGACAATTGACGAGCAGTACTTC
TRBJ2-5	.	.	TRBV4-3	CASSLAAAVETQYF	TGCGCCAGCAGCCTAGCCGCGGCAGTCGAGACCCAGTACTTC
TRBJ2-5	.	.	TRBV23-1	CARVNREETQYF	TGCGCCAGGGTAAACAGGGAAGAGACCCAGTACTTC
TRBJ2-7	TRBD1	few	TRBV7-9	CASSSDRDLYEQYF	TGTGCCAGCAGCTCGGACAGGGACCTCTACGAGCAGTACTTC
TRBJ1-2	.	.	TRBV4-1	CASSHPAWGDYGYTF	TGCGCCAGCAGCCATCCCGCATGGGGCGACTATGGCTACACCTTC
TRBJ2-1	.	few	TRBV19	CASSMRLNGNNEQFF	TGTGCCAGTAGTATGAGGCTCAATGGTAACAATGAGCAGTTCTTC
TRBJ2-3	TRBD1	.	TRBV5-4	CASRLQGATDTQYF	TGTGCCAGCAGATTGCAGGGGGCGACAGATACGCAGTATTTT
TRBJ1-2	.	.	TRBV7-9	CASSFGGHGSIEGYTF	TGTGCCAGCAGCTTTGGGGGCCACGGAAGTATCGAGGGCTACACCTTC
TRBJ2-3	.	few	TRBV7-6	CASSLGYNTDTQYF	TGTGCCAGCAGCTTAGGTTACAACACAGATACGCAGTATTTT
TRBJ2-1	TRBD2	.	TRBV30	CAWETSGGQFF	TGTGCCTGGGAGACTAGCGGGGGACAGTTCTTC
TRBJ2-7	TRBD1	.	TRBV29-1	CSASGTGGYEQYF	TGCAGCGCCTCCGGGACAGGGGGCTACGAGCAGTACTTC
TRBJ1-5	.	.	TRBV5-1	CASSPGKPDQPQHF	TGCGCCAGCAGCCCCGGGAAGCCGGATCAGCCCCAGCATTTT
TRBJ2-3	.	.	TRBV23-1	CASSQSKGRTDRTTSTDTQYF	TGCGCCAGCAGTCAATCTAAAGGTCGGACAGACCGGACTACTAGCACAGATACGCAGTATTTT
TRBJ2-5	TRBD1	.	TRBV14	CASSQRQGAVWETQYF	TGTGCCAGCAGCCAACGACAGGGGGCAGTTTGGGAGACCCAGTACTTC
TRBJ1-2	.	.	TRBV28	CASSLTGYGYTF	TGTGCCAGCAGTTTAACGGGCTATGGCTACACCTTC
TRBJ1-1	.	.	TRBV7-2	CASSSNGNTEAFF	TGTGCCAGCAGCTCAAACGGGAACACTGAAGCTTTCTTT
TRBJ1-4	.	few	TRBV29-1	CSVKGSTNEKLFF	TGCAGCGTTAAAGGGTCAACTAATGAAAAACTGTTTTTT
TRBJ1-5	.	few	TRBV18	CASSPGFNQPQHF	TGTGCCAGCTCACCGGGATTTAATCAGCCCCAGCATTTT
TRBJ1-1	.	once	TRBV6-5	CASSYRQGTEAFF	TGTGCCAGCAGCTATAGGCAGGGCACTGAAGCTTTCTTT
TRBJ1-2	TRBD1	few	TRBV29-1	CSVGGRGEKIDGYTF	TGCAGCGTTGGAGGCAGGGGGGAAAAAATAGATGGCTACACCTTC
TRBJ2-1	.	few	TRBV30	CAWNAGSATYNEQFF	TGTGCCTGGAATGCGGGCAGCGCGACCTACAATGAGCAGTTCTTC
TRBJ2-7	.	few	TRBV20-1	CSASPYEQYF	TGCAGTGCTTCGCCCTACGAGCAGTACTTC
TRBJ2-3	.	few	TRBV6-5	CASRLTGTDTQYF	TGTGCCAGCAGACTGACTGGCACAGATACGCAGTATTTT
TRBJ1-1	.	few	TRBV5-6	CASSSPGRKAFF	TGTGCCAGCAGCTCCCCGGGACGTAAAGCTTTCTTT
TRBJ2-6	.	few	TRBV7-9	CASSFQGLKSGANVLTF	TGTGCCAGCAGCTTTCAGGGTCTGAAGAGTGGGGCCAACGTCCTGACTTTC
TRBJ2-7	TRBD1	.	TRBV2	CASSADRARHEQYF	TGTGCCAGCAGTGCGGACAGGGCTCGACACGAGCAGTACTTC
TRBJ1-2	.	few	TRBV27	CASSLAGLGYGYTF	TGTGCCAGCAGTTTGGCGGGTTTAGGCTATGGCTACACCTTC
TRBJ2-1	.	.	TRBV7-2	CASSLQDRDYNEQFF	TGTGCCAGCAGCTTACAAGACAGAGATTACAATGAGCAGTTCTTC
TRBJ2-2	.	few	TRBV19	CATQNTGELFF	TGTGCCACGCAAAACACCGGGGAGCTGTTTTTT
TRBJ2-1	TRBD2	few	TRBV5-1	CASSLGGSSGEQFF	TGCGCCAGCAGCTTGGGCGGGAGCTCGGGTGAGCAGTTCTTC
TRBJ1-5	.	few	TRBV27	CASSPPSSANQPQHF	TGTGCCAGCAGTCCCCCAAGTTCCGCGAATCAGCCCCAGCATTTT
TRBJ2-1	.	few	TRBV5-1	CATRGLAQQWDEQFF	TGCGCCACCCGGGGCCTAGCCCAACAGTGGGATGAGCAGTTCTTC